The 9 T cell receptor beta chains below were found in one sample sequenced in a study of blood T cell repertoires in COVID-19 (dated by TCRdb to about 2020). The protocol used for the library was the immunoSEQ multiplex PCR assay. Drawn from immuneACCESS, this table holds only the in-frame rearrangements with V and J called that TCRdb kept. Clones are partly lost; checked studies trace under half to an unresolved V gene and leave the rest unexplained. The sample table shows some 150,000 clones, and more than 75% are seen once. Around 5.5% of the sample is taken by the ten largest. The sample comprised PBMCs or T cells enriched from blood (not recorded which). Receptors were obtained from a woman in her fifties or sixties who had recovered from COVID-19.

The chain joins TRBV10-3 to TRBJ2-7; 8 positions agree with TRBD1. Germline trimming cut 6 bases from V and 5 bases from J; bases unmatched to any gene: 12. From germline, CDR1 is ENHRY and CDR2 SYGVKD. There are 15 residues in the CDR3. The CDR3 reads CAISPGGQGAHEQYF. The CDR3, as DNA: TGTGCCATCAGCCCAGGTGGGCAGGGGGCGCACGAGCAGTACTTC.

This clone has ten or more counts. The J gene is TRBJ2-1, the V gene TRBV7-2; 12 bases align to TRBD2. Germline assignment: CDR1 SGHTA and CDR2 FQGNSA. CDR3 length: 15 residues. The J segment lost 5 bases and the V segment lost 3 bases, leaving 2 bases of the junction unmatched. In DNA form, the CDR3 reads TGTGCCAGCAGCTTCGGACTAGCGGGGAACAATGAGCAGTTCTTC. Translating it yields CASSFGLAGNNEQFF. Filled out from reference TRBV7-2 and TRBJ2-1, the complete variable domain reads GAGVSQSPSNKVTEKGKDVELRCDPISGHTALYWYRQSLGQGLEFLIYFQGNSAPDKSGLPSDRFSAERTGGSVSTLTIQRTQQEDSAVYLCASSFGLAGNNEQFFGPGTRLTVL.

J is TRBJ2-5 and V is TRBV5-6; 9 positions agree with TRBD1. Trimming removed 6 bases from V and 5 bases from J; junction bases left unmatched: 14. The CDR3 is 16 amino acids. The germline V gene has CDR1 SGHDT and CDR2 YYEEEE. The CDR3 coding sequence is TGTGCCAGCACCGAACAGGGGGCTTCGGGCAGGGAGACCCAGTACTTC. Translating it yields CASTEQGASGRETQYF.

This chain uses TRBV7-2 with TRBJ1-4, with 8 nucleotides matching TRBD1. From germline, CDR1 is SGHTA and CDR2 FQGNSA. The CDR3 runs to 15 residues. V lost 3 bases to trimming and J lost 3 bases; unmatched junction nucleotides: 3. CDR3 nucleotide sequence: TGTGCCAGCAGCTTGCAGGGGGCACCTAATGAAAAACTGTTTTTT. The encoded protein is CASSLQGAPNEKLFF.

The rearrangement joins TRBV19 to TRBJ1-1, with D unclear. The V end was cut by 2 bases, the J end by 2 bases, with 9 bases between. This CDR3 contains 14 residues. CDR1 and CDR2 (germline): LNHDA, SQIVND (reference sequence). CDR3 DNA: TGTGCCAGTAGTATAAGGAGTCGTAACACTGAAGCTTTCTTT. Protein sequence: CASSIRSRNTEAFF.

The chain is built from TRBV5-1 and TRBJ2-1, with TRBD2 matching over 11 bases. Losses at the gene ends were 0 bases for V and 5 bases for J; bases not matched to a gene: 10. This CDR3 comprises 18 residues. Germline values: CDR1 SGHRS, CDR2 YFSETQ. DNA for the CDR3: TGCGCCAGCAGCTTGGGACTAGCGGGGTGGCCATCAAACAATGAGCAGTTCTTC. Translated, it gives CASSLGLAGWPSNNEQFF.

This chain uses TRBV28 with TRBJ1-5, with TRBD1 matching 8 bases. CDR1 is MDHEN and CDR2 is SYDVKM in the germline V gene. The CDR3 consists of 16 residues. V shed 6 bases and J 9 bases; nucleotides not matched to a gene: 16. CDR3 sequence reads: CASRLNSGTGYGPQHF. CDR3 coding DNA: TGTGCCAGCAGGCTGAACTCCGGGACAGGTTATGGGCCCCAGCATTTT.

This chain's CDR3 is CSASPQGYSPLHF. The CDR3 DNA follows: TGCAGTGCTAGTCCGCAGGGATATTCACCCCTCCACTTT. This chain links TRBV20-1 with TRBJ1-6, with TRBD1 as a possible D gene (5 bases). This CDR3 is built from 13 residues. The germline V gene has CDR1 DFQATT and CDR2 SNEGSKA (reference sequence). V was clipped by 3 bases and J by 8 bases, with 11 bases between them.

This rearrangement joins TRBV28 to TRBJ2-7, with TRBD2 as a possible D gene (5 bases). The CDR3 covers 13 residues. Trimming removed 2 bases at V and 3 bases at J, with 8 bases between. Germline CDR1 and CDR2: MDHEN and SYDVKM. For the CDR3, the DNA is TGTGCCAGCAGTTTAAGAGGGATCTACGAGCAGTACGTC. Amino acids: CASSLRGIYEQYV.